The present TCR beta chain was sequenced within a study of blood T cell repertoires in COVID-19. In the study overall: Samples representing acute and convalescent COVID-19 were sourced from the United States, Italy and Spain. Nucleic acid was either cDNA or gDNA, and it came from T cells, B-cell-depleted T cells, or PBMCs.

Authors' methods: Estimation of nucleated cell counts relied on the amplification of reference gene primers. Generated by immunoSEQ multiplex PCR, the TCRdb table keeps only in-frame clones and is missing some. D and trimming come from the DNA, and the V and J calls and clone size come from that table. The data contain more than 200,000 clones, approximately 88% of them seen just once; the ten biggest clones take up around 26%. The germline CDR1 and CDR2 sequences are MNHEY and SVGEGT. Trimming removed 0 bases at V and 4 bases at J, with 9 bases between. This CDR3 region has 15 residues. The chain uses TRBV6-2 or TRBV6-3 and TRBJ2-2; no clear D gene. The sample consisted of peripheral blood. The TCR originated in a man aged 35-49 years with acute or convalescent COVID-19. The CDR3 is CASSYSNIPTGELFF. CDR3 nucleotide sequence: TGTGCCAGCAGTTACTCGAACATACCCACCGGGGAGCTGTTTTTT.